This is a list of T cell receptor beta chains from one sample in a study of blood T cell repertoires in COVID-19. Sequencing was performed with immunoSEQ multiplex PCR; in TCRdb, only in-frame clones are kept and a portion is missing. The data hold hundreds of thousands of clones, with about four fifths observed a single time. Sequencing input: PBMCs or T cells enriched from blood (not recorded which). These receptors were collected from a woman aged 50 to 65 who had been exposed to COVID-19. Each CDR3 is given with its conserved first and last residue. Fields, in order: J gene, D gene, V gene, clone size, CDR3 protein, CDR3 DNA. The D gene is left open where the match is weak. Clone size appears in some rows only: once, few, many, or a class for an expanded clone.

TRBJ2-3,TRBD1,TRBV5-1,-,CASSRGTGRPSTDTQYF,TGCGCCAGCAGCCGCGGGACAGGTCGACCGAGCACAGATACGCAGTATTTT
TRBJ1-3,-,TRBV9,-,CASSVPGGTIYF,TGTGCCAGCAGCGTCCCGGGGGGCACCATATATTTT
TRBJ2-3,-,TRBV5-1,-,CASSPDTIRGITDTQYF,TGCGCCAGCAGCCCGGACACGATTAGGGGGATCACAGATACGCAGTATTTT
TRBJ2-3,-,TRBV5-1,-,CASSRGAKDTQYF,TGCGCCAGCAGCCGGGGGGCCAAAGATACGCAGTATTTT
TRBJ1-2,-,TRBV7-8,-,CASSLARGGVSHYGYTF,TGTGCCAGCAGCTTAGCAAGAGGCGGGGTCTCCCACTATGGCTACACCTTC
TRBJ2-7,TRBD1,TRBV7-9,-,CASSPMDRGNYEQYF,TGTGCCAGCAGCCCTATGGACAGGGGAAACTACGAGCAGTACTTC
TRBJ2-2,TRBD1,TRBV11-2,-,CASSSGQGITGELFF,TGTGCCAGCAGTTCCGGACAGGGGATAACCGGGGAGCTGTTTTTT
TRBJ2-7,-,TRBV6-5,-,CASTQGLGQNEQYF,TGTGCCAGCACCCAGGGGTTGGGTCAAAACGAGCAGTACTTC
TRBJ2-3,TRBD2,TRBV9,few,CASSGTSGGALSTDTQYF,TGTGCCAGCAGCGGGACTAGCGGGGGCGCCCTTAGCACAGATACGCAGTATTTT
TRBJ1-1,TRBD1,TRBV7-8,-,CASSLGTPGQGNAFF,TGTGCCAGCAGCTTAGGTACCCCGGGACAGGGAAATGCTTTCTTT
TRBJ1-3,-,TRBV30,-,CAWNSRLISRNTIYF,TGTGCCTGGAATAGTAGACTGATCTCTAGAAACACCATATATTTT
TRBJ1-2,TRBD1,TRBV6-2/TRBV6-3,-,CASSDPGQVYGYTF,TGTGCCAGCAGCGATCCGGGACAGGTCTATGGCTACACCTTC
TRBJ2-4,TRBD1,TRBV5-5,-,CASSLAQGTGGNLAKNIQYF,TGTGCTAGCAGCTTGGCCCAAGGGACAGGCGGGAACCTAGCCAAAAACATTCAGTACTTC
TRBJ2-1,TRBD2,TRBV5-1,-,CASSFELAVYNEQFF,TGCGCCAGCAGCTTCGAACTAGCGGTTTACAATGAGCAGTTCTTC
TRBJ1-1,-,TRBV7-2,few,CASSPFWGDTEAFF,TGTGCCAGCAGCCCTTTTTGGGGGGACACTGAAGCTTTCTTT
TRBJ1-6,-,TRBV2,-,CASSEVGGGSPLHF,TGTGCCAGCAGTGAAGTGGGGGGTGGATCACCCCTCCACTTT
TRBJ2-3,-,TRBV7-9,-,CASSLDAGKDTQYF,TGTGCCAGCAGCCTAGACGCGGGGAAAGATACGCAGTATTTT
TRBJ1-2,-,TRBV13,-,CASSSITRHYGYTF,TGTGCCAGCAGCTCTATTACTAGACACTATGGCTACACCTTC
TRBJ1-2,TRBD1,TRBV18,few,CASSPKTGGDGYTF,TGTGCCAGCTCACCGAAAACAGGGGGCGATGGCTACACCTTC
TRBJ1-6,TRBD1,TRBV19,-,CASSIRTGYNSPLHF,TGTGCCAGTAGTATTCGGACAGGGTATAATTCACCCCTCCACTTT
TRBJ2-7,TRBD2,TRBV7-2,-,CASSMTSGVREQYF,TGTGCCAGCAGCATGACTAGCGGGGTGAGGGAGCAGTACTTC
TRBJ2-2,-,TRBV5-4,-,CASSLQGTGELFF,TGTGCCAGCAGCTTGCAGGGAACCGGGGAGCTGTTTTTT
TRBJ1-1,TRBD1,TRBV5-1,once,CASSDKGATRTEAFF,TGCGCCAGCAGCGACAAGGGGGCGACGAGGACTGAAGCTTTCTTT
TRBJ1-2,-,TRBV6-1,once,CASSEAGGIPYGYTF,TGTGCCAGCAGTGAAGCGGGAGGGATCCCCTATGGCTACACCTTC
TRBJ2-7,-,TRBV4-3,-,CASSRAPSAFEQYF,TGCGCCAGCAGCCGGGCCCCCTCCGCCTTCGAGCAGTACTTC
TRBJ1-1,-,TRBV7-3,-,CASSLGESTEAFF,TGTGCCAGCAGCTTAGGGGAGTCCACTGAAGCTTTCTTT
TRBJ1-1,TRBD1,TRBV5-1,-,CASSRDRGNTEAFF,TGCGCCAGCAGCCGAGACAGGGGGAACACTGAAGCTTTCTTT
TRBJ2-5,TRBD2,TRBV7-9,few,CASSQAGGMTQYF,TGTGCCAGCAGCCAAGCGGGGGGGATGACCCAGTACTTC
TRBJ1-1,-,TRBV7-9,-,CASSFASHTEAFF,TGTGCCAGCAGCTTTGCCAGTCACACTGAAGCTTTCTTT
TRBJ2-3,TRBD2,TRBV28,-,CASSFRGTSGDTQYF,TGTGCCAGCAGTTTTCGGGGGACTAGCGGGGATACGCAGTATTTT
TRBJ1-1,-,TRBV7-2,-,CASSPGILGTEAFF,TGTGCCAGCAGCCCAGGGATTTTGGGCACTGAAGCTTTCTTT
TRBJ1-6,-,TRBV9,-,CASSVVSDSPLHF,TGTGCCAGCAGCGTAGTATCGGATTCACCCCTCCACTTT
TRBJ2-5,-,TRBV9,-,CASSASTASETQYF,TGTGCCAGCAGCGCTTCGACAGCCTCGGAGACCCAGTACTTC
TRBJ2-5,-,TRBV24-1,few,CATSDIRGDRQETQYF,TGTGCCACCAGTGACATAAGGGGGGACAGACAAGAGACCCAGTACTTC
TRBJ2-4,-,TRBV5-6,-,CASSLAQGGAKNIQYF,TGTGCCAGCAGCTTGGCCCAGGGGGGTGCCAAAAACATTCAGTACTTC
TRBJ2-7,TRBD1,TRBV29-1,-,CSVIRQGRPYEQYF,TGCAGCGTTATCCGACAGGGGAGGCCCTACGAGCAGTACTTC
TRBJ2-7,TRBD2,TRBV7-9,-,CASSLEGLPPYEQYF,TGTGCCAGCAGCTTAGAGGGACTACCCCCCTACGAGCAGTACTTC
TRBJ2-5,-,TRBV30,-,CAWSEGVMEETQYF,TGTGCCTGGAGTGAGGGGGTTATGGAGGAGACCCAGTACTTC
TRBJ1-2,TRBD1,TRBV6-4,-,CASSPTGKGGYTF,TGTGCCAGCAGTCCGACAGGGAAGGGTGGCTACACCTTC
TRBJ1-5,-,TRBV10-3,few,CAIADSPSQPQHF,TGTGCCATCGCCGACAGCCCGTCTCAGCCCCAGCATTTT
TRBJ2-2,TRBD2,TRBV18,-,CAASESGGNTGELFF,TGTGCCGCTTCGGAGAGCGGGGGGAACACCGGGGAGCTGTTTTTT
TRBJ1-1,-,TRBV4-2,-,CASSQYSGGIQAFF,TGTGCCAGCAGCCAATACTCCGGGGGGATCCAAGCTTTCTTT